This is a list of T cell receptor beta chains from one sample in a study of relationships among human T cell subsets. TCRdb reanalysed the multiplex PCR reads using MiXCR and keeps one entry per CDR3 protein. The data hold roughly 3,000 distinct CDR3 sequences, with 70% to 85% observed a single time. Source material: total T cells sorted from blood. These receptors were taken from a man aged 40-49 years in good health. CDR3s include the opening cysteine and the closing phenylalanine or tryptophan.

V gene	J gene	CDR3 protein
TRBV2	TRBJ2-5	CASSGGKEQGRETQYF
TRBV12-3/TRBV12-4	TRBJ2-1	CASSSSGGLSSYNEQFF
TRBV15	TRBJ2-3	CATSVRTGDTQYF
TRBV5-1	TRBJ2-7	CASSPRGLAGDEQYF
TRBV21-1	TRBJ2-1	CASSGRAWNEQFF
TRBV5-1	TRBJ2-3	CASSLVGTGSTDTQYF
TRBV30	TRBJ2-3	CAWSGTDTQYF
TRBV13	TRBJ2-7	CASSPRGAGGRNEQYF
TRBV4-3	TRBJ2-5	CASSQDDESRAETQYF
TRBV28	TRBJ2-1	CASSPPGQYKEQFF
TRBV19	TRBJ2-7	CASTPSGDIYEQYF
TRBV7-9	TRBJ2-7	CASSFPSGSYEQYF
TRBV28	TRBJ2-3	CASSLLGEQISTDTQYF
TRBV7-9	TRBJ2-7	CASSSRTSATYEQYF
TRBV29-1	TRBJ2-3	CSGKLDTQYF
TRBV28	TRBJ2-1	CASSFGRSRDEQFF
TRBV13	TRBJ2-7	CASTLGSENEQYF
TRBV28	TRBJ1-1	CASSLTDMNTEAFF
TRBV30	TRBJ2-3	CAWSVTIAGIHTDTQYF
TRBV12-3/TRBV12-4	TRBJ2-5	CASSYTDVQETQYF
TRBV11-2	TRBJ2-3	CASSSWLGGDTQYF
TRBV12-3/TRBV12-4	TRBJ2-1	CASSTGTGGYNEQFF
TRBV12-3/TRBV12-4	TRBJ2-7	CASSSRGAFLGGRAGEQYF
TRBV20-1	TRBJ1-2	CSARDDGRTGAYGYTF
TRBV10-3	TRBJ1-1	CAIRPEGDTEAFF
TRBV28	TRBJ1-1	CASSFWGETEAFF
TRBV10-3	TRBJ1-5	CAISWSREDNQPQHF
TRBV7-2	TRBJ2-3	CASSLRAGGPGDTQYF
TRBV7-8	TRBJ1-5	CASSLDRVTINQPQHF
TRBV19	TRBJ2-3	CASTVTSGEFDTQYF
TRBV5-1	TRBJ2-1	CASSLGLAGYNEQFF
TRBV11-2	TRBJ2-1	CASSLETGGNEQFF
TRBV20-1	TRBJ1-1	CSAPDIHTEAFF
TRBV4-2	TRBJ1-5	CASSPDRQGRQPQHF
TRBV28	TRBJ1-1	CASSPLQGTEAFF
TRBV12-3/TRBV12-4	TRBJ2-7	CASSPRGLAGGNEQYF
TRBV28	TRBJ2-2	CASSLRIGELFF
TRBV11-2	TRBJ2-6	CASSWTRAGANVLTF
TRBV21-1	TRBJ2-2	CASSARGGGEAASNTGELFF
TRBV28	TRBJ1-2	CASSPQGLYGYTF